The 20 T cell receptor beta chains below come from one sample, sequenced in a study of T cells in Graves' hyperthyroidism and ophthalmopathy. Amplification of TCR beta CDR3 regions used RNA as the template. HTBI primers were the set used in a first-round RT-PCR of the TCR CDR3. TCRdb re-called the multiplex PCR reads with MiXCR, one entry per CDR3 protein. The sample shows about 540,000 distinct CDR3 sequences, 46% of them seen only once. The specimen was peripheral blood or thyroid tissue (not recorded which). Receptors were obtained from a woman aged 18-35 years with Graves' hyperthyroidism.

This clonotype was counted many times. The V call is TRBV10-3, the J call TRBJ2-7; 10 nucleotides align to TRBD1. Per germline, CDR1 ENHRY and CDR2 SYGVKD. V was pared by 7 bases and J by 2 bases, with 5 bases of the junction left unmatched. The CDR3 length is 14 residues. The CDR3 sequence: CAITDRGDTYEQYF. CDR3 nucleotides: TGTGCCATCACGGACAGGGGGGACACCTACGAGCAGTACTTC.

This clonotype was seen only a few times. The chain couples TRBV6-1 to TRBJ2-7, with D hard to call. The ends were cut back, 1 base at V and 6 bases at J, with 4 bases in the middle. This CDR3 has 11 amino acids. Germline assignment: CDR1 MNHNS and CDR2 SASEGT. CDR3 region: CASSEEGEQYF. DNA of the CDR3: TGTGCCAGCAGTGAAGAGGGCGAGCAGTACTTC.

The chain uses TRBV24-1 and TRBJ2-5; 7 positions agree with TRBD2. Trimming removed 4 bases from V and 4 bases from J; junction bases left unmatched: 5. Germline values: CDR1 KGHDR, CDR2 SFDVKD. This CDR3 is 14 amino acids long. The CDR3 sequence is CATSDHGLGETQYF. In nucleotides, the CDR3 is TGTGCCACCAGTGACCACGGACTAGGAGAGACCCAGTACTTC.

As for this clonotype: A much larger clone sits a single nucleotide away, making a read error possible. The gene calls are TRBV16 and TRBJ2-5; 9 bases line up with TRBD2. Germline lookup yields CDR1 KGHSY and CDR2 FQNENV. This CDR3 region has 14 residues. In DNA form, the CDR3 reads TGTGCCGGCAGCGATGGGACTAGCTCAGAGACCCAGTACTTC. This encodes CAGSDGTSSETQYF. The full variable domain, with the rest looked up from reference TRBV16 and TRBJ2-5, is GEEVAQTPKHLVRGEGQKAKLYCAPIKGHSYVFWYQQVLKNEFKFLISFQNENVFDETGMPKERFSAKCLPNSPCSLEIQATKLEDSAVYFCAGSDGTSSETQYFGPGTRLLVL.

The CDR3 DNA is TGTGCCAGCAGCTTAGGGACATTACTCTCTGGGGCCAACGTCCTGACTTTC. Translated: CASSLGTLLSGANVLTF. The genes are TRBV7-6 and TRBJ2-6; D perhaps matches TRBD1 (5 bases). The CDR3 extends over 17 amino acids. V was cut by 1 base and J by 0 bases, with 10 bases left in between. The germline V gene has CDR1 SGHVS and CDR2 FNYEAQ. Using reference TRBV7-6 and TRBJ2-6 for the parts outside the CDR3, the full variable domain is GAGVSQSPRYKVTKRGQDVALRCDPISGHVSLYWYRQALGQGPEFLTYFNYEAQQDKSGLPNDRFSAERPEGSISTLTIQRTEQRDSAMYRCASSLGTLLSGANVLTFGAGSRLTVL.

This clonotype was picked up many times. The gene calls are TRBV7-9 and TRBJ2-1; D gene uncertain. The germline V gene has CDR1 SEHNR and CDR2 FQNEAQ (reference sequence). The CDR3 runs 11 residues. V was trimmed by 5 bases and J by 10 bases, leaving 9 bases between them. The CDR3 here is CASSLGSEQFF. The CDR3 nucleotides read TGTGCCAGCAGCCTCGGATCCGAGCAGTTCTTC.

J is TRBJ2-7 and V is TRBV18; weak D call: TRBD1 (5 bases). Germline assignment: CDR1 KGHSH and CDR2 LQKENI. This CDR3 is 14 amino acids long. V lost 3 bases, J lost 3 bases, and 12 bases lay in between. CDR3 DNA sequence: TGTGCCAGCTCACCTCGACAGACGTACTACGAGCAGTACTTC. It codes for CASSPRQTYYEQYF.

The CDR3 bases are TGTGCCAGCAGTCTCCTCAGCGGGAGCGTCGACAATGAGCAGTACTTC. Translated, it gives CASSLLSGSVDNEQYF. The rearrangement uses TRBV5-4 and TRBJ2-7, with 8 bases aligning to TRBD2. The length of the CDR3 is 16 residues. V lost 5 bases to trimming and J lost 7 bases; unmatched junction nucleotides: 17. CDR1 is SGHNT, CDR2 YYREEE, per germline (reference sequence).

V and J are TRBV2 and TRBJ1-1; 9 bases are a match to TRBD1. This CDR3 contains 11 residues. The germline V gene encodes CDR1 SNHLY and CDR2 FYNNEI. With 6 bases clipped from V and 11 bases from J, the junction kept 4 bases outside the gene matches. CDR3: CASSGTGFAFF. CDR3 coding DNA: TGTGCCAGCAGCGGGACAGGGTTTGCTTTCTTT.

The sample holds one count of this clonotype. This may come from a read error, since a much larger clone is one base off. The rearrangement joins TRBV28 to TRBJ1-5, with 8 bases lining up with TRBD1. V gave up 3 bases and J gave up 5 bases; unmatched junction bases: 6. In germline, CDR1 is MDHEN, CDR2 SYDVKM. This CDR3 comprises 15 residues. The CDR3 region has the DNA TGTGCCAGCAGTTTGTTACAGGGGGACGATCAGCCCCAGCATTTT. It yields the protein CASSLLQGDDQPQHF.

A word on this clonotype: It may be a read error: a sequence one base away is much more abundant. The chain links TRBV7-2 to TRBJ1-1, with D maybe TRBD1 (6 bases). Trimming left V 3 bases short and J 11 bases short, with 10 bases between. CDR1 and CDR2 from the germline V gene are SGHTA and FQGNSA. There are 11 residues in the CDR3. CDR3 nucleotide sequence: TGTGCCAGCAGCTTGAGGGGGGCGGCTTTCTTT. Encoded protein: CASSLRGAAFF.

In this sample, this clonotype turned up many times. CDR3 region: CASSSLLQGPRRLNTEAFF. CDR3 bases: TGCGCCAGCAGCTCCCTGCTACAGGGGCCCAGACGACTGAACACTGAAGCTTTCTTT. The rearrangement links TRBV5-1 to TRBJ1-1; 7 bases align to TRBD1. V lost 3 bases, J lost 0 bases, and 17 bases stayed unmatched. Germline CDR1 reads SGHRS; CDR2 reads YFSETQ. The CDR3 runs to 19 residues. Full variable domain (missing parts from reference TRBV5-1 and TRBJ1-1): KAGVTQTPRYLIKTRGQQVTLSCSPISGHRSVSWYQQTPGQGLQFLFEYFSETQRNKGNFPGRFSGRQFSNSRSEMNVSTLELGDSALYLCASSSLLQGPRRLNTEAFFGQGTRLTVV.

In this sample, this clonotype turned up many times. This chain uses TRBV5-4 with TRBJ2-2; D call uncertain. The CDR3 is 15 amino acids. V shed 1 base and J shed 7 bases, with 14 bases lying between them. Looked up from germline, CDR1 is SGHNT and CDR2 is YYREEE (reference sequence). For the CDR3, the DNA is TGTGCCAGCAGCTTGAATTCGGTGGGAATCGGGGAGCTGTTTTTT. This translates into CASSLNSVGIGELFF.

The CDR3 DNA reads as TGTGCCAGCAGCTTGGTAGCGGGCGAGAACACCATATATTTT. This encodes CASSLVAGENTIYF. The gene calls are TRBV7-7 and TRBJ1-3; D gene uncertain. Trimming left V 3 bases short and J 7 bases short, with 13 bases between. Germline values: CDR1 SSHAT, CDR2 FNYEAQ (reference sequence). The CDR3 has 14 residues. Full variable domain (missing parts from reference TRBV7-7 and TRBJ1-3): GAGVSQSPRYKVTKRGQDVTLRCDPISSHATLYWYQQALGQGPEFLTYFNYEAQPDKSGLPSDRFSAERPEGSISTLTIQRTEQRDSAMYRCASSLVAGENTIYFGEGSWLTVV.

Regarding this clonotype: A junction boundary mismatches the germline segment, possibly from a read error. The chain is built from TRBV19 and TRBJ2-6; the D gene is possibly TRBD2 (7 bases). The CDR3 runs 15 residues. The germline gives CDR1 LNHDA, CDR2 SQIVND (reference sequence). CDR3 region: CASSYIQGGGNVLTF. The CDR3 bases are TGTGCCAGTAGCTACATTCAGGGAGGGGGCAACGTCCTGACTTTC.

This clonotype was detected ten times or more. The chain links TRBV5-4 to TRBJ1-6; perhaps TRBD1 as D (5 bases). The CDR3 sequence is 16 residues long. Trimming removed 1 base from V and 9 bases from J, with 17 bases in between. CDR1 SGHNT and CDR2 YYREEE come from the germline V gene (reference sequence). The CDR3 DNA reads TGTGCCAGCAGCTTGTCCCCGTTGGGGGGGGTTTCACCCCTCCACTTT. Translation gives CASSLSPLGGVSPLHF.

This clonotype was seen repeatedly, ten times or more. The CDR3 protein is CASSRQGTQLRNTF. In DNA, the CDR3 is TGTGCCAGCAGCCGTCAAGGGACACAGCTCCGGAACACCTTC. The chain couples TRBV7-9 to TRBJ1-2; TRBD1 might be the D (6 bases). Deletions cut 5 bases from V and 12 bases from J, with 22 bases between. The length of the CDR3 is 14 residues. Germline CDR1 is SEHNR and CDR2 is FQNEAQ (reference sequence).

The chain recombines TRBV20-1 with TRBJ2-5; 7 bases are a match to TRBD2. This CDR3 is built from 12 residues. CDR1 and CDR2 from the germline V gene are DFQATT and SNEGSKA (reference sequence). The V and J ends lost 4 bases and 3 bases, in that order; junction bases with no gene match: 2. CDR3 DNA: TGCAGTGCTACTAGCGGAGAAGAGACCCAGTACTTC. This translates into CSATSGEETQYF.

This clonotype was counted ten times or more. The chain has TRBV12-3 or TRBV12-4 and TRBJ2-7, with 7 bases lining up with TRBD2. V was clipped by 7 bases and J by 7 bases; unmatched bases: 10. The CDR3 contains 13 residues. Here the CDR3 reads CASNWRESGEQYF. The CDR3 nucleotides read TGTGCCAGCAACTGGCGGGAGTCGGGTGAGCAGTACTTC.

This CDR3 is CASSSPGPNEQFF. The CDR3 DNA follows: TGTGCCAGCAGCTCTCCGGGCCCCAATGAGCAGTTCTTC. V gene TRBV7-9 combines with J gene TRBJ2-1; no firm D call. Between the trimmed V and J ends, which lost 4 bases and 6 bases, there was a span of 10 bases. The CDR3 covers 13 residues. Germline V gene sequence: CDR1 SEHNR, CDR2 FQNEAQ (reference sequence). Filled out from reference TRBV7-9 and TRBJ2-1, the complete variable domain reads DTGVSQNPRHKITKRGQNVTFRCDPISEHNRLYWYRQTLGQGPEFLTYFQNEAQLEKSRLLSDRFSAERPKGSFSTLEIQRTEQGDSAMYLCASSSPGPNEQFFGPGTRLTVL.